This T cell receptor beta chain was identified during a study of blood T cells in healthy people across ages. Study-wide results and limits: Naive CD4+ cells and diversity were both higher in long-lived donors than in aged donors.

Trimming left V 5 bases short and J 0 bases short, with 5 bases between. The germline V gene has CDR1 SGHTA and CDR2 FQGNSA. The CDR3 spans 13 residues. Donors were systemically healthy Caucasian individuals from Russia aged roughly 6 to 100 years. As to this clonotype: As yet, its antigen is unknown.

The authors ran a second PCR of about 6 to 11 cycles using a sample-barcoded 5' primer and a J-beta primer mix. With 12 random nucleotides, a template-switch adaptor tagged each individual cDNA molecule. Each CDR3 protein is one row after TCRdb ran MiXCR on the 5' RACE reads. The table records under 800,000 distinct CDR3 sequences, under 25% of them present only once. Input material: blood. This receptor was taken from a man in his 70s in good health. The chain links TRBV7-2 to TRBJ1-5; unclear D gene. This CDR3 reads CASSPNSNQPQHF. CDR3 DNA sequence: TGTGCCAGCAGCCCAAATAGCAATCAGCCCCAGCATTTT.